These 9 T cell receptor beta chains were sequenced from one sample in a study of blood T cell repertoires in COVID-19. The data were produced by immunoSEQ multiplex PCR, yet TCRdb's version contains in-frame clones alone and is incomplete. The sample carries 200,000 to 250,000 clones, more than 75% recorded once. Sequenced input: PBMCs or T cells enriched from blood (not recorded which). These receptors all stem from a man aged 25-40 years in a cohort exposed to, infected with or recovered from COVID-19 (not recorded which).

The chain has TRBV21-1 and TRBJ1-1; TRBD1 was called by the table and not checked on the DNA. TRBV21-1 is labeled a pseudogene. This CDR3 spans 16 amino acids. In nucleotides, the CDR3 is TGTGCCAGCAGCAAAGGTGGACATCTAATGAACACTGAAGCTTTCTTT. Protein: CASSKGGHLMNTEAFF.

V gene TRBV7-2 combines with J gene TRBJ2-1; 9 bases are shared with TRBD1. Losses at the gene ends were 5 bases for V and 6 bases for J; bases not matched to a gene: 14. Germline-derived CDR1 and CDR2 are SGHTA and FQGNSA. This CDR3 has 17 amino acids. The CDR3 bases are TGTGCCAGCAGCCTACGGACAGGGGCGCTCCAAGGCAATGAGCAGTTCTTC. It encodes CASSLRTGALQGNEQFF. The full variable domain, rest sourced from reference TRBV7-2 and TRBJ2-1, is GAGVSQSPSNKVTEKGKDVELRCDPISGHTALYWYRQSLGQGLEFLIYFQGNSAPDKSGLPSDRFSAERTGGSVSTLTIQRTQQEDSAVYLCASSLRTGALQGNEQFFGPGTRLTVL.

This chain joins TRBV24-1 and TRBJ1-5; the D is unclear. There are 14 residues in the CDR3. The V end was cut by 4 bases, the J end by 6 bases, with 12 bases between. Germline V lookup: CDR1 KGHDR, CDR2 SFDVKD. CDR3: CATSEADPGQPQHF. The CDR3 region has the DNA TGTGCCACCAGTGAGGCAGATCCTGGTCAGCCCCAGCATTTT.

The gene calls are TRBV7-9 and TRBJ1-5; D call uncertain. Trimming stripped 4 bases from V and 3 bases from J, with 10 bases between. Germline V gene data show CDR1 as SEHNR and CDR2 as FQNEAQ (reference sequence). CDR3 length: 14 amino acids. The CDR3, as DNA: TGTGCCAGCAGCTCTAACGGACTCAATCAGCCCCAGCATTTT. It encodes CASSSNGLNQPQHF.

The genes are TRBV18 and TRBJ2-7; a possible D gene is TRBD2 (6 bases). This CDR3 is built from 13 residues. Germline values: CDR1 KGHSH, CDR2 LQKENI. V lost 2 bases and J 3 bases, leaving 8 bases between the germline ends. CDR3 loop: CASSPEDYYEQYF. The CDR3 nucleotides read TGTGCCAGCTCACCAGAGGACTACTACGAGCAGTACTTC. Full variable domain (rest looked up from reference TRBV18 and TRBJ2-7): NAGVMQNPRHLVRRRGQEARLRCSPMKGHSHVYWYRQLPEEGLKFMVYLQKENIIDESGMPKERFSAEFPKEGPSILRIQQVVRGDSAAYFCASSPEDYYEQYFGPGTRLTVT.

The chain links TRBV5-1 to TRBJ2-1, with 11 nucleotides matching TRBD1. The CDR3 has 16 residues. Germline V gives CDR1 SGHRS, CDR2 YFSETQ. V was pared by 2 bases and J by 7 bases, with 8 bases of the junction left unmatched. CDR3 loop: CASSFGGQGARNEQFF. CDR3 DNA sequence: TGCGCCAGCAGCTTTGGAGGACAGGGGGCGAGGAATGAGCAGTTCTTC.

V gene TRBV9 combines with J gene TRBJ2-6; TRBD1 is a possible D gene (5 bases). CDR3 length: 16 amino acids. Germline V gives CDR1 SGDLS, CDR2 YYNGEE. Trimming shortened V by 0 bases and J by 1 base, and 8 bases separated the two germline ends. CDR3 nucleotide sequence: TGTGCCAGCAGCGTAGGCCAGGGATCTGGGGCCAACGTCCTGACTTTC. Translated, it gives CASSVGQGSGANVLTF.

The chain combines TRBV7-2 with TRBJ2-4; TRBD1 is a possible D gene (6 bases). Germline CDR1 reads SGHTA; CDR2 reads FQGNSA. CDR3 size: 13 residues. V was pared by 7 bases and J by 6 bases, with 13 bases between. The CDR3: CASMQGSSNIQYF. The CDR3 nucleotides read TGTGCCAGCATGCAGGGGTCATCAAACATTCAGTACTTC.

The V and J genes are TRBV3-1 (or the pseudogene TRBV3-2) and TRBJ2-5; TRBD2 agrees at 12 bases. V dropped 0 bases and J dropped 5; count of bases not matched to a gene: 16. This CDR3 is built from 20 residues. Germline V lookup: CDR1 LGHDT, CDR2 YNNKEL (reference sequence). CDR3 nucleotides: TGTGCCAGCAGCCAAGAGTATCGAACTAGGCTAGCGGGAGGGCCGGAGACCCAGTACTTC. It is translated as CASSQEYRTRLAGGPETQYF.